Shown below are 24 T cell receptor beta chains from a single sample sequenced in a study of blood T cell repertoires in COVID-19. Clones were read by immunoSEQ multiplex PCR, and TCRdb kept only the in-frame ones, dropping some. Of some 400,000 clones listed, 80% to 90% were seen once; the top ten hold roughly 2.1%. Sequencing was carried out using peripheral blood. The receptor source for this set is a woman in her sixties with COVID-19, enrolled during active disease.

The J gene is TRBJ1-2, the V gene TRBV4-1; D is possibly TRBD1 (5 bases). V gave up 2 bases and J gave up 4 bases, with 14 bases separating them. This CDR3 is 15 amino acids long. The V gene's germline CDR1 is MGHRA and CDR2 YSYEKL. The DNA of the CDR3 is TGCGCCAGCAGCCAAATCCGGGACTCAATCTATGGCTACACCTTC. It yields the protein CASSQIRDSIYGYTF.

V usage is TRBV30 and J usage is TRBJ2-7; D ambiguous. CDR1 is GTSNPN, CDR2 SVGIG, per germline (reference sequence). V dropped 0 bases and J dropped 3 bases, with 9 bases sitting between them. The length of the CDR3 is 13 residues. The CDR3 DNA sequence: TGTGCCTGGAGTGTACGGCGGAGCTACGAGCAGTACTTC. This encodes CAWSVRRSYEQYF.

The rearrangement joins TRBV7-6 to TRBJ2-3, with D uncertain. Trimming removed 5 bases from V and 5 bases from J, with 8 bases in between. Germline V lookup: CDR1 SGHVS, CDR2 FNYEAQ. This CDR3 contains 12 residues. The CDR3 DNA reads as TGTGCCAGCAGCCCGACGGGAGATACGCAGTATTTT. It encodes CASSPTGDTQYF.

The count of this clone is one. CDR3 sequence reads: CASSFGYSGNTIYF. CDR3 sequence (DNA): TGTGCCAGCAGCTTCGGGTACTCTGGAAACACCATATATTTT. The chain employs TRBV7-2 and TRBJ1-3; no reliable D call. Trimming removed 3 bases at V and 0 bases at J, with 6 bases between. This CDR3 region has 14 residues. Germline V gene sequence: CDR1 SGHTA, CDR2 FQGNSA.

For this clone: The same CDR3 is also encoded by other DNA sequences in this sample. The chain employs TRBV5-4 and TRBJ1-2, with TRBD1 matching 7 bases. The V gene's germline CDR1 is SGHNT and CDR2 YYREEE (reference sequence). The V and J ends lost 0 bases and 5 bases, in that order; junction bases with no gene match: 1. This CDR3 has 13 residues. The CDR3 nucleotides are TGTGCCAGCAGCTTGGGCAGGGGGTATGGCTACACCTTC. This codes for CASSLGRGYGYTF.

The chain recombines TRBV5-1 with TRBJ2-5, with 8 bases fitting TRBD2. V was pared by 3 bases and J by 1 base, with 5 bases of the junction left unmatched. The CDR3 runs to 15 residues. Germline V gene lookup returns CDR1 SGHRS and CDR2 YFSETQ. For the CDR3, the DNA is TGCGCCAGCAGCTCGCTAGCGGGCTTCCAAGAGACCCAGTACTTC. It specifies CASSSLAGFQETQYF.

In DNA, the CDR3 is TGTGCCAGCAGTTCTAGCGGCAGCTCCTACGAGCAGTACTTC. Protein product: CASSSSGSSYEQYF. The genes are TRBV28 and TRBJ2-7; TRBD2 matches 7 bases. The length of the CDR3 is 14 residues. Germline V CDR1 and CDR2: MDHEN, SYDVKM. V lost 4 bases and J lost 0; bases outside the gene matches: 3.

The V and J genes are TRBV5-5 and TRBJ1-1, with D possibly TRBD1 on 5 matching bases. Germline CDR1 and CDR2: SGHKS and YYEKEE (reference sequence). This CDR3 is built from 13 residues. V was cut by 7 bases and J by 1 base, with 11 bases left in between. The DNA of the CDR3 is TGTGCCAGCGGGGGAGGGGCGAACACTGAAGCTTTCTTT. It specifies CASGGGANTEAFF.

This chain connects TRBV1 to TRBJ1-2; no check of the table's D call, TRBD1, against the DNA was made. TRBV1 has pseudogene status. CDR3 length: 12 residues. The CDR3 spells CTSSQEPGNYTF. Here the CDR3 DNA reads TGCACCAGCAGCCAAGAACCAGGGAACTACACCTTC.

CDR3 sequence: CASSQTGTGTGMYEQYF. In DNA form, the CDR3 reads TGTGCCAGCAGTCAGACCGGTACCGGGACAGGGATGTACGAGCAGTACTTC. The chain combines TRBV28 with TRBJ2-7, with 9 bases that match TRBD1. CDR1 and CDR2 from the germline V gene are MDHEN and SYDVKM. The V gene end was trimmed by 5 bases and the J gene end by 4 bases; junction bases not matched to a gene: 15. This CDR3 comprises 17 residues.

The genes are TRBV9 and TRBJ1-2; 8 nucleotides align to TRBD1. Germline V lookup: CDR1 SGDLS, CDR2 YYNGEE. V gave up 4 bases and J gave up 3 bases; unmatched junction bases: 8. The CDR3 spans 15 residues. CDR3 nucleotides: TGTGCCAGCAGCTCCGACAGGGGTCTACACTATGGCTACACCTTC. Translating it yields CASSSDRGLHYGYTF.

The chain joins TRBV23-1 to TRBJ2-2; D is perhaps TRBD2 (7 bases). TRBV23-1 carries the ORF label, with uncertain function. The length of the CDR3 is 15 residues. With 6 bases removed from V and 1 base from J, the gap between germline ends came to 12 bases. CDR3 protein: CASSRGAGNTGELFF. DNA for the CDR3: TGCGCCAGCAGCCGGGGGGCGGGGAACACCGGGGAGCTGTTTTTT.

The sample holds many counts of this clone. The chain recombines TRBV7-2 with TRBJ2-1, with a weak D call TRBD2 (7 bases). Trimming shortened V by 2 bases and J by 0 bases, and 8 bases separated the two germline ends. The germline CDR1 and CDR2 sequences are SGHTA and FQGNSA. This CDR3 has 15 amino acids. The CDR3 here is CASSLRGGSYNEQFF. The CDR3 nucleotides are TGTGCCAGCAGCTTAAGGGGGGGCTCCTACAATGAGCAGTTCTTC.

The genes are TRBV11-2 and TRBJ1-2; no clear D. The CDR3 covers 13 residues. Trimming shortened V by 1 base and J by 3 bases, and 6 bases separated the two germline ends. The V gene's germline CDR1 is SGHAT and CDR2 FQNNGV. In nucleotides, the CDR3 is TGTGCCAGCAGCTTAGGGGCAGACTATGGCTACACCTTC. Translating gives CASSLGADYGYTF.

V is TRBV9 and J is TRBJ2-4; D perhaps matches TRBD2 (5 bases). From germline, CDR1 is SGDLS and CDR2 YYNGEE. This CDR3 has 13 residues. V shed 3 bases and J shed 9 bases, with 13 bases lying between them. Written as DNA, the CDR3 is TGTGCCAGCAGCGCAAATAGCGTAGGCATTCAGTACTTC. Its protein product is CASSANSVGIQYF.

V gene TRBV7-9 combines with J gene TRBJ1-5; unclear D gene. There are 12 residues in the CDR3. CDR1 SEHNR and CDR2 FQNEAQ come from the germline V gene (reference sequence). Trimming removed 5 bases at V and 4 bases at J, with 6 bases between. The CDR3 sequence: CASSPLNQPQHF. CDR3 DNA: TGTGCCAGCAGCCCCTTAAATCAGCCCCAGCATTTT. Variable domain in full (rest from reference TRBV7-9 and TRBJ1-5): DTGVSQNPRHKITKRGQNVTFRCDPISEHNRLYWYRQTLGQGPEFLTYFQNEAQLEKSRLLSDRFSAERPKGSFSTLEIQRTEQGDSAMYLCASSPLNQPQHFGDGTRLSIL.

V gene TRBV2 combines with J gene TRBJ1-6; 8 nucleotides line up with TRBD1. Germline values: CDR1 SNHLY, CDR2 FYNNEI. The CDR3 loop spans 14 amino acids. The V and J ends lost 5 bases and 7 bases, in that order; junction bases with no gene match: 4. The CDR3 loop is CASSPTGDNSPLHF. CDR3 nucleotide sequence: TGTGCCAGCAGTCCGACAGGGGACAATTCACCCCTCCACTTT.

This chain joins TRBV12-3 or TRBV12-4 and TRBJ1-6; no clear D. This CDR3 region has 11 residues. The V gene lost 4 bases and the J gene lost 12 bases, with 7 bases spanning the gap. This CDR3 is CASSSTGPLHF. Written as DNA, the CDR3 is TGTGCCAGCAGTTCCACTGGACCCCTCCACTTT.

The chain employs TRBV5-8 and TRBJ1-5, with D perhaps matching TRBD1 (6 bases). V was pared by 2 bases and J by 4 bases, with 16 bases between. Germline CDR1 reads SGHTS; CDR2 reads YDEGEE. This CDR3 spans 16 amino acids. The CDR3 bases are TGTGCCAGCAGCTTTCGACGGGGGGCCCTAAATCAGCCCCAGCATTTT. As protein: CASSFRRGALNQPQHF.

V is TRBV14 and J is TRBJ1-2, with unresolved D. The V end lost 2 bases, the J end lost 7 bases, and 14 bases lay between the germline ends. Germline V CDR1 and CDR2: SGHDN, FVKESK. The CDR3 is made up of 14 amino acids. For the CDR3, the DNA is TGTGCCAGCAGCCAATATCTGCTAGGCGGTGGCTACACCTTC. This gives the protein CASSQYLLGGGYTF.

The V and J genes are TRBV7-6 and TRBJ1-2; no reliable D call. Germline values: CDR1 SGHVS, CDR2 FNYEAQ. This CDR3 is 13 amino acids long. V lost 4 bases and J 4 bases, leaving 10 bases between the germline ends. The CDR3 is CASSWGGSYGYTF. As DNA, the CDR3 is TGTGCCAGCAGCTGGGGAGGATCCTATGGCTACACCTTC.

The chain uses TRBV27 and TRBJ2-3; D might be TRBD1 (6 bases). V lost 6 bases, J lost 4 bases, and 14 bases lay in between. Germline CDR1 MNHEY, CDR2 SMNVEV (reference sequence). This CDR3 is 14 amino acids long. CDR3: CASRRGIWADTQYF. CDR3 in DNA: TGTGCCAGCAGGAGGGGGATCTGGGCAGATACGCAGTATTTT.

The rearrangement joins TRBV2 to TRBJ1-2, with TRBD1 matching 8 bases. This CDR3 comprises 22 residues. With 9 bases clipped from V and 6 bases from J, the junction kept 36 bases outside the gene matches. Looked up from germline, CDR1 is SNHLY and CDR2 is FYNNEI. In DNA form, the CDR3 reads TGTGCCAGAAATCCCCCTGGACTAACAGACCATGGACAGGGAGCGAGAATGGATGGCTACACCTTC. Translation: CARNPPGLTDHGQGARMDGYTF.

The sample holds many counts of this clone. J is TRBJ2-7 and V is TRBV7-9; maybe TRBD1 (6 bases). The germline V and J ends were trimmed by 5 bases and 0 bases, with 14 bases remaining between them. The CDR3 runs 15 residues. Germline CDR1 and CDR2: SEHNR and FQNEAQ (reference sequence). This chain's CDR3 is CASSLDRTSSYEQYF. CDR3 nucleotides: TGTGCCAGCAGCCTTGACAGGACGTCCTCCTACGAGCAGTACTTC. The full variable domain, with the rest looked up from reference TRBV7-9 and TRBJ2-7, is DTGVSQNPRHKITKRGQNVTFRCDPISEHNRLYWYRQTLGQGPEFLTYFQNEAQLEKSRLLSDRFSAERPKGSFSTLEIQRTEQGDSAMYLCASSLDRTSSYEQYFGPGTRLTVT.